Sequencing of this T cell receptor (beta chain) was carried out in a study of shared clonotypes between healthy human individuals. Study information: A couple of women and a few men aged 18 to 49 made up the donors.

CD45RO-negative cells were positively selected for CCR7, leaving out terminally differentiated effector memory CD45RA+ cells. Germline assignment: CDR1 LNHNV and CDR2 YYDKDF (reference sequence). The ends were cut back, 6 bases at V and 3 bases at J, with 15 bases in the middle. CDR3 length: 15 residues. Genomic DNA per cell subset filled all wells of several immunoSEQ plates. TCRdb's copy holds only in-frame clones and misses some; the assay was immunoSEQ multiplex PCR. Of 550,000 to 650,000 clones listed, around 96% are singletons. This chain joins TRBV15 and TRBJ2-1; D is unclear. The sequence came from a woman aged 25 to 45 in good health. What was sequenced was naive CD8+ T cells sorted from blood. The CDR3 nucleotides are TGTGCCACCAGTCCCGAGTACCCTATCTACAATGAGCAGTTCTTC. Protein product: CATSPEYPIYNEQFF.